This is a list of T cell receptor beta chains from one sample in a study of T cell changes during pregnancy in multiple sclerosis. Measured with immunoSEQ multiplex PCR; TCRdb has only the in-frame clones, and not every one. The sample lists tens of thousands of clones; roughly 90% were seen once. The sample consisted of CD4+ T cells from peripheral blood mononuclear cells, taken after pregnancy. These receptors were taken from a female donor with multiple sclerosis, enrolled in a pregnancy study. CDR3s include the opening cysteine and the closing phenylalanine or tryptophan. The D gene is left open where the match is weak. Size tells how often a clone was seen (once, few, many) or the class of an expanded clone, and some rows leave it out.

J gene | clone size | D gene | V gene | CDR3 DNA | CDR3 protein
TRBJ1-1 | . | . | TRBV6-6 | TGTGCCAGCAGTGGCGGACAGACGAACACTGAAGCTTTCTTT | CASSGGQTNTEAFF
TRBJ2-7 | . | . | TRBV9 | TGTGCCAGCAGCGTAGGCAGCGGGCGAACCTACGAGCAGTACTTC | CASSVGSGRTYEQYF
TRBJ2-3 | . | . | TRBV9 | TGTGCCAGCAGCGTTGGGGGACTCGGCACAGATACGCAGTATTTT | CASSVGGLGTDTQYF
TRBJ2-1 | . | TRBD2 | TRBV7-6 | TGTGCCAGCAGCCCCCGGACTAGCGGGAGCAATGAGCAGTTCTTC | CASSPRTSGSNEQFF
TRBJ1-1 | . | . | TRBV28 | TGTGCCAGCAGTCTACGCCTGGGGAGTACTGAAGCTTTCTTT | CASSLRLGSTEAFF
TRBJ2-1 | . | . | TRBV19 | TGTGCCAGTAGTATAGGACTAGTCGGTGAGCAGTTCTTC | CASSIGLVGEQFF
TRBJ2-2 | . | TRBD2 | TRBV28 | TGTGCCAGCAGTTTACTAGCGGGATTTTACATCGGGGAGCTGTTTTTT | CASSLLAGFYIGELFF
TRBJ2-2 | few | TRBD2 | TRBV9 | TGTGCCAGCAGCGTTAGACTAGCGGGACCTAACACCGGGGAGCTGTTTTTT | CASSVRLAGPNTGELFF
TRBJ2-7 | . | . | TRBV7-9 | TGTGCCAGCAGCTTCCGGGACTTGAACGAGCAGTACTTC | CASSFRDLNEQYF
TRBJ2-2 | . | TRBD1 | TRBV28 | TGTGCCAGCAGTTTCCACAGGGGGCGGAGCACCGGGGAGCTGTTTTTT | CASSFHRGRSTGELFF
TRBJ2-5 | once | . | TRBV25-1 | TGTGCCAGCAGTGAATATGTCGGGAAGACCCAGTACTTC | CASSEYVGKTQYF
TRBJ2-1 | . | . | TRBV2 | TGTGCCAGCAGTGAAAGAGAATACAATGAGCAGTTCTTC | CASSEREYNEQFF
TRBJ2-7 | . | TRBD2 | TRBV7-2 | TGTGCCAGCAGCCAGAAAGCGGGAGGGCCGTACGAGCAGTACTTC | CASSQKAGGPYEQYF
TRBJ2-3 | . | TRBD2 | TRBV5-1 | TGCGCCAATAAAGGCGGGAGTATGGGAACAGATACGCAGTATTTT | CANKGGSMGTDTQYF
TRBJ1-2 | . | . | TRBV6-5 | TGTGCCAGCACGGGGGGCAAAGACTATGGCTACACCTTC | CASTGGKDYGYTF
TRBJ1-6 | . | . | TRBV19 | TGTGCCAGTAGTCGTACCTCGTTGACGACCACCGGGACACAGAATTCACCCCTCCACTTT | CASSRTSLTTTGTQNSPLHF
TRBJ2-5 | . | TRBD2 | TRBV28 | TGTGCCAGCAGTGCCCCACTAGCGGGAGGTCGAGAGACCCAGTACTTC | CASSAPLAGGRETQYF
TRBJ2-7 | . | . | TRBV18 | TGTGCCAGCTCACCAGACAGGTCCTACGAGCAGTACTTC | CASSPDRSYEQYF
TRBJ2-4 | once | TRBD2 | TRBV19 | TGTGCCAGTAGTATAGGCGGGGGAGGAAGAAACATTCAGTACTTC | CASSIGGGGRNIQYF
TRBJ1-2 | once | . | TRBV28 | TGTGCCAGCAGGACTTCAGTCTATGGCTACACCTTC | CASRTSVYGYTF
TRBJ1-2 | . | TRBD1 | TRBV6-6 | TGTGCCAGCACCTCGACAGGGGATTCTAACTATGGCTACACCTTC | CASTSTGDSNYGYTF
TRBJ2-2 | . | . | TRBV9 | TGTGCCAGCAGCGTAGAAGGAGTAAACACCGGGGAGCTGTTTTTT | CASSVEGVNTGELFF
TRBJ2-1 | . | TRBD2 | TRBV11-2 | TGTGCCAGCAGCTTAGAGGCTAGCGGGAGAGCAAGCAATGAGCAGTTCTTC | CASSLEASGRASNEQFF
TRBJ1-1 | . | . | TRBV14 | TGTGCCAGCAGCCGCCTGGCCGTAATGAACACTGAAGCTTTCTTT | CASSRLAVMNTEAFF
TRBJ1-2 | . | . | TRBV28 | TGTGCCAGCAGTCTCGGTGCCTATGGCTACACCTTC | CASSLGAYGYTF
TRBJ2-7 | . | . | TRBV29-1 | TGCAGCGTCCGGGTCCTTCCCTCCTACGAGCAGTACTTC | CSVRVLPSYEQYF
TRBJ2-7 | . | . | TRBV7-6 | TGTGCCAGCAGCTTAGGGGCGGGGGCGCCCTACGAGCAGTACTTC | CASSLGAGAPYEQYF